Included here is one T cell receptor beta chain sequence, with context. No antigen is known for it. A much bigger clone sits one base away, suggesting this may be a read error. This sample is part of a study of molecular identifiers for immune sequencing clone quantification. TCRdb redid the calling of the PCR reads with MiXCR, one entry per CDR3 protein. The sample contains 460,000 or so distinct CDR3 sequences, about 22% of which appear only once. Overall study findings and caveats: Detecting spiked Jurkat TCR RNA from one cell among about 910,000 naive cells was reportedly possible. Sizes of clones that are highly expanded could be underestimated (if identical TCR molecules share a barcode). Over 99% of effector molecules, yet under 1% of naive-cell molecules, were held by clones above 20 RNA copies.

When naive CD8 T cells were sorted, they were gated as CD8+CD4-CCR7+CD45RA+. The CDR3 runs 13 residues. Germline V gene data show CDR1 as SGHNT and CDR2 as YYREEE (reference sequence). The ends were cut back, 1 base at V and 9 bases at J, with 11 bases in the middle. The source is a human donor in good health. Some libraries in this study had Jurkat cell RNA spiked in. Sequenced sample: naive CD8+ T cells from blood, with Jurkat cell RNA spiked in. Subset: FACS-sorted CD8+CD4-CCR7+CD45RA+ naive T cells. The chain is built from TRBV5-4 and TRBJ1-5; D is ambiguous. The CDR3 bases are TGTGCCAGCAGCTTGTGGGGTTATCGGCCCCAGCATTTT. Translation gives CASSLWGYRPQHF.